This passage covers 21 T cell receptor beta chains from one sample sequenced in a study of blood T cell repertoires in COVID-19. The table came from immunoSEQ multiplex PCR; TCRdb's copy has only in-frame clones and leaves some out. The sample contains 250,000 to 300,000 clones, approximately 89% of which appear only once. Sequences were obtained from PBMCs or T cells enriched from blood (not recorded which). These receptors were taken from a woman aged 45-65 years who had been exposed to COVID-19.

CDR3 residues: CASSFSGTLNTGELFF. CDR3 bases: TGTGCCAGCAGCTTTTCCGGGACACTGAACACCGGGGAGCTGTTTTTT. The chain uses TRBV7-9 and TRBJ2-2, with a possible D match to TRBD1 (6 bases). Germline V lookup: CDR1 SEHNR, CDR2 FQNEAQ (reference sequence). V lost 3 bases and J 1 base, leaving 12 bases between the germline ends. The CDR3 is 16 residues long.

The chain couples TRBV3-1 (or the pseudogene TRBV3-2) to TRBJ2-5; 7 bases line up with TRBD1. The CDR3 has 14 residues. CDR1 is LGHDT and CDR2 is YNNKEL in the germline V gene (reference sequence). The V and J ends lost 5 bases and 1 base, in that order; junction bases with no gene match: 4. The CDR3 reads CASSVDRVQETQYF. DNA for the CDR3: TGTGCCAGCAGCGTAGACAGGGTCCAAGAGACCCAGTACTTC.

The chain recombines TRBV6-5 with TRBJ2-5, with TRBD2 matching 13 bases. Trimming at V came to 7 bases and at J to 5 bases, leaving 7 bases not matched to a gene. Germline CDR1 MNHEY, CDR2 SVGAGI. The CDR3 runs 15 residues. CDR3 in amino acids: CASTVLAGGMETQYF. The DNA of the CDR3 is TGTGCCAGCACCGTACTAGCGGGGGGGATGGAGACCCAGTACTTC.

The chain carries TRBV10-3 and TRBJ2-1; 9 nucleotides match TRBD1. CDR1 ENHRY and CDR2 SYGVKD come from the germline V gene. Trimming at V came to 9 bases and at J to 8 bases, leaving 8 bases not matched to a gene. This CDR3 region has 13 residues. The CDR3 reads CAITDRGIDEQFF. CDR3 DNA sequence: TGTGCCATAACGGACAGGGGAATCGATGAGCAGTTCTTC.

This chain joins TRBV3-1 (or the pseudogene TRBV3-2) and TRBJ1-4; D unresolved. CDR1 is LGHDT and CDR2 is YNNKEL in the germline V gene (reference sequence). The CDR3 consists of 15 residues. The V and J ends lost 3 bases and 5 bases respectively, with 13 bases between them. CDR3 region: CASSQRGSGNEKLFF. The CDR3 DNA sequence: TGTGCCAGCAGCCAGCGAGGGTCGGGAAATGAAAAACTGTTTTTT.

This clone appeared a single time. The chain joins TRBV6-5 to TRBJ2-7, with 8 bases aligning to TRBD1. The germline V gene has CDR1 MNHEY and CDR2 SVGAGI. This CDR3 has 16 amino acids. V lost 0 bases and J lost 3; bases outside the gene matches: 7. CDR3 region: CASSYSAAGGIYEQYF. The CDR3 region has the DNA TGTGCCAGCAGTTACTCGGCCGCAGGGGGCATCTACGAGCAGTACTTC.

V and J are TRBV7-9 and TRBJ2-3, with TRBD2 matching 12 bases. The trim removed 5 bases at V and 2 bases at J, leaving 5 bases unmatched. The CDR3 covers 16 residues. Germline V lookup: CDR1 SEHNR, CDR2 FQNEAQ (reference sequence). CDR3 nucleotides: TGTGCCAGCAGCATAGGACTAGCGGGATTCACAGATACGCAGTATTTT. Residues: CASSIGLAGFTDTQYF.

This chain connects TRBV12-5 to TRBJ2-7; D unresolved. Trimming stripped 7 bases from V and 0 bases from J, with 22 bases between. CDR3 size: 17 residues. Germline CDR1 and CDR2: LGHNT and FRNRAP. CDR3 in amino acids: CASVTLSQVIPSYEQYF. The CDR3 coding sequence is TGTGCTAGTGTTACCCTGAGCCAGGTGATCCCCTCCTACGAGCAGTACTTC. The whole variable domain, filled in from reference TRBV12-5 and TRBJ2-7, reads DARVTQTPRHKVTEMGQEVTMRCQPILGHNTVFWYRQTMMQGLELLAYFRNRAPLDDSGMPKDRFSAEMPDATLATLKIQPSEPRDSAVYFCASVTLSQVIPSYEQYFGPGTRLTVT.

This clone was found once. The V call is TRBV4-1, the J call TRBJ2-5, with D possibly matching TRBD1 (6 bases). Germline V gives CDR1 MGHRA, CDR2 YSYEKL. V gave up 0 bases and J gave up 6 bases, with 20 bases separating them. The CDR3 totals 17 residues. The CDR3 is CASSQDVGQGNGKTQYF. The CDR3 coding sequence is TGCGCCAGCAGCCAAGATGTAGGGCAGGGGAACGGAAAGACCCAGTACTTC.

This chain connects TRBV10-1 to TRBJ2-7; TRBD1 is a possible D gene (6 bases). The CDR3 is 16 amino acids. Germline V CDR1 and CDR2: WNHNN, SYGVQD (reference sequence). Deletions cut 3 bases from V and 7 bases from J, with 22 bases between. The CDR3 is CASSDVPGHLREEQYF. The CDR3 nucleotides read TGCGCCAGCAGTGATGTCCCGGGACACTTAAGGGAGGAGCAGTACTTC.

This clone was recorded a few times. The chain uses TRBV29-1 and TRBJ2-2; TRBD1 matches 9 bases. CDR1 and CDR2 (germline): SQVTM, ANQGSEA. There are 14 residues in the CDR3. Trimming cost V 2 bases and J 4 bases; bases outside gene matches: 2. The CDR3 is CSVERQGGTGELFF. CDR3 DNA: TGCAGCGTTGAACGACAGGGGGGCACCGGGGAGCTGTTTTTT.

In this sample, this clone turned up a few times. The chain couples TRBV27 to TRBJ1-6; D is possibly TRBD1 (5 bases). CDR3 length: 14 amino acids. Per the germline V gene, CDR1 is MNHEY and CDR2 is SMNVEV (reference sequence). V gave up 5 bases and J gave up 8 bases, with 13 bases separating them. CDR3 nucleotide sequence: TGTGCCAGCAGTCCTCGCAGGGTTGATTCACCCCTCCACTTT. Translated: CASSPRRVDSPLHF.

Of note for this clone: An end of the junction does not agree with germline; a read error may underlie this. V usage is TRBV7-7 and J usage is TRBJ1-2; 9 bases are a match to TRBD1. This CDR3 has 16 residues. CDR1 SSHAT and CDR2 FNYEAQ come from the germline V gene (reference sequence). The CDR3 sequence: CASSSTGTGNGYGYTF. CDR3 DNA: TGTGCTAGCAGCTCGACCGGGACAGGGAACGGCTATGGCTACACCTTC.

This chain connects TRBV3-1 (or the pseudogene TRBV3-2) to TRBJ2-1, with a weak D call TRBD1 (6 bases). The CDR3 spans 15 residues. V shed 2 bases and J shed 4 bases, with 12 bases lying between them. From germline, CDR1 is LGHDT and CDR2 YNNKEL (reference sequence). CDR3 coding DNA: TGTGCCAGCAGCCAATCGTGGGGGCCATACAATGAGCAGTTCTTC. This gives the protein CASSQSWGPYNEQFF.

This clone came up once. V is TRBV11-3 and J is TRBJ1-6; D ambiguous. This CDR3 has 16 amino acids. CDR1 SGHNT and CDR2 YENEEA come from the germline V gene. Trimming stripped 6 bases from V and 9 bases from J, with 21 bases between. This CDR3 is CASRPQEYNEISPLHF. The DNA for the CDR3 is TGTGCCAGCAGACCCCAAGAGTATAATGAGATTTCACCCCTCCACTTT.

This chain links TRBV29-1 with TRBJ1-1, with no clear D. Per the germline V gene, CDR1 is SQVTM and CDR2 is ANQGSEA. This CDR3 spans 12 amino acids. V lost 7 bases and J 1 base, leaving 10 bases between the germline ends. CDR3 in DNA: TGCAGCGCCGAGCGGGCGAACACTGAAGCTTTCTTT. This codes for CSAERANTEAFF.

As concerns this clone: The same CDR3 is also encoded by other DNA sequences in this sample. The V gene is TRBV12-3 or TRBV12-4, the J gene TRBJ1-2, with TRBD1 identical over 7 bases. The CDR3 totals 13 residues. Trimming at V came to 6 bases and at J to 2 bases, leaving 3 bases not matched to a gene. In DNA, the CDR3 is TGTGCCAGCAGCCCGGACAGGAACTATGGCTACACCTTC. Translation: CASSPDRNYGYTF.

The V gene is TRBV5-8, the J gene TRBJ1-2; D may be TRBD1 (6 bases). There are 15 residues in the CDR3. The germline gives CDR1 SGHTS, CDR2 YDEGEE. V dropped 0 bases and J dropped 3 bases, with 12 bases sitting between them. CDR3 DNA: TGTGCCAGCAGCTTGGCCAGGGGCCAGGACTATGGCTACACCTTC. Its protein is CASSLARGQDYGYTF. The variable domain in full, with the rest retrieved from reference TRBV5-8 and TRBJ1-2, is EAGVTQSPTHLIKTRGQQATLRCSPISGHTSVYWYQQALGLGLQFLLWYDEGEERNRGNFPPRFSGRQFPNYSSELNVNALELEDSALYLCASSLARGQDYGYTFGSGTRLTVV.

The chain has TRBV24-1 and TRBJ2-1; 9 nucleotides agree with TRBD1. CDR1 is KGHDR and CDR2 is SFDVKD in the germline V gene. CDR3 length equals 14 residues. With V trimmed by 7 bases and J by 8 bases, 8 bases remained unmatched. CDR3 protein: CATRGGTGFHEQFF. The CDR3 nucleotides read TGTGCCACCAGGGGCGGGACAGGGTTTCATGAGCAGTTCTTC.

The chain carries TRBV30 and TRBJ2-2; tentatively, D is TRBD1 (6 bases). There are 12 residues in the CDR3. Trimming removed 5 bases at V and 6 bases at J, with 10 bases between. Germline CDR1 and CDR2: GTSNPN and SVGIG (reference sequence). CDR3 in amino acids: CAWGPGAGELFF. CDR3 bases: TGTGCCTGGGGCCCAGGGGCCGGGGAGCTGTTTTTT.

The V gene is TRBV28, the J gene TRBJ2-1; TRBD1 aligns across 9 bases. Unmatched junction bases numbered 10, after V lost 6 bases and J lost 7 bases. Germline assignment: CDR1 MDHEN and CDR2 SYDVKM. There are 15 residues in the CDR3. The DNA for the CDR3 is TGTGCCAGCAGGTCGGGACAGGGCAATCATAATGAGCAGTTCTTC. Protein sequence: CASRSGQGNHNEQFF.